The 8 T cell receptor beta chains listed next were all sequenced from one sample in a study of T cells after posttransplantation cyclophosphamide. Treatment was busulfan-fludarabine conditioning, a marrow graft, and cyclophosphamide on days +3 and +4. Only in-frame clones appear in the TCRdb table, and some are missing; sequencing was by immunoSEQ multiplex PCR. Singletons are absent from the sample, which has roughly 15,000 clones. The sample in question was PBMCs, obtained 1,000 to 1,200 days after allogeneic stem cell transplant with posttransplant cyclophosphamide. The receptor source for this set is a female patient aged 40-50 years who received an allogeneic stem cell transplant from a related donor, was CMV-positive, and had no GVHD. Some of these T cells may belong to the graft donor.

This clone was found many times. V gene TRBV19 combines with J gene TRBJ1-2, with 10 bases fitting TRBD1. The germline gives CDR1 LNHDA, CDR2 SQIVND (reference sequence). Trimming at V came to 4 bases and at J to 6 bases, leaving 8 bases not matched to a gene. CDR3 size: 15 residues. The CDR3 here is CASSTPGQGSHGYTF. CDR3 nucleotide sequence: TGTGCCAGTAGTACGCCGGGACAGGGGTCTCATGGCTACACCTTC.

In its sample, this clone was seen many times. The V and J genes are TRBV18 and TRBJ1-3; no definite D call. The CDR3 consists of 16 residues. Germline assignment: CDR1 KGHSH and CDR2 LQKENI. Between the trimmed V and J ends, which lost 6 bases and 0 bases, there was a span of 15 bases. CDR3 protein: CASSHLSRSSGNTIYF. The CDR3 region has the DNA TGTGCCAGCTCTCACCTCTCTAGGAGCTCTGGAAACACCATATATTTT.

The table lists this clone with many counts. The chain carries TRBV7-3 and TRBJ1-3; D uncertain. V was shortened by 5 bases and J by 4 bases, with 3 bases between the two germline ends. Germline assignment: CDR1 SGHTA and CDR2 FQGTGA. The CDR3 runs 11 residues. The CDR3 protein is CASSLGNTIYF. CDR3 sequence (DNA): TGTGCCAGCAGCCTGGGAAACACCATATATTTT.

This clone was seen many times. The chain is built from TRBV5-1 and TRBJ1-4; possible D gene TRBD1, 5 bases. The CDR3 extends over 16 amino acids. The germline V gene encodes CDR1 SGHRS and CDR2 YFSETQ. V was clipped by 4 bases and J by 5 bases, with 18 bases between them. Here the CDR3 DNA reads TGCGCCAGCAGCATATTCCAGCGGGGCCAAAATGAAAAACTGTTTTTT. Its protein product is CASSIFQRGQNEKLFF.

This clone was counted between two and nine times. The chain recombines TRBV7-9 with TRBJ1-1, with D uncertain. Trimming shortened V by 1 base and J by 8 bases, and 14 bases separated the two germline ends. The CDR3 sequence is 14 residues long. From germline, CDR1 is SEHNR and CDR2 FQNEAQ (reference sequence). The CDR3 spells CASSLVGGSWEAFF. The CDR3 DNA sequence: TGTGCCAGCAGCTTAGTTGGCGGGAGCTGGGAAGCTTTCTTT.

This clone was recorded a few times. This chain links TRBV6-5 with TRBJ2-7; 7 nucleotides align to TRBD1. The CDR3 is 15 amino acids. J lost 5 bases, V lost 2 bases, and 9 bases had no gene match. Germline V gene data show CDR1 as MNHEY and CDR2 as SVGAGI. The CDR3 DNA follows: TGTGCCAGCAGTTACACCTACACGACAGGGAACGAGCAGTACTTC. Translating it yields CASSYTYTTGNEQYF.

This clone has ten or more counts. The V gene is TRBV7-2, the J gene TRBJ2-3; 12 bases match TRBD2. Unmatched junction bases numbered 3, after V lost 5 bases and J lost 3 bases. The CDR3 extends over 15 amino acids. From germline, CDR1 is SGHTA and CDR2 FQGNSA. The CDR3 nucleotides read TGTGCCAGCAGCAACCTAGCGGGGGGGACAGATACGCAGTATTTT. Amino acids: CASSNLAGGTDTQYF.

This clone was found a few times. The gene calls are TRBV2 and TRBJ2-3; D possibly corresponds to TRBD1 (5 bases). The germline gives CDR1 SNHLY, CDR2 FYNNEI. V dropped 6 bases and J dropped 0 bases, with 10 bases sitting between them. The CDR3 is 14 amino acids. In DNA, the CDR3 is TGTGCCAGCAGACAGGAGATTAGCACAGATACGCAGTATTTT. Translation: CASRQEISTDTQYF. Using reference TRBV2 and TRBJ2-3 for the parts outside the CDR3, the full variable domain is EPEVTQTPSHQVTQMGQEVILRCVPISNHLYFYWYRQILGQKVEFLVSFYNNEISEKSEIFDDQFSVERPDGSNFTLKIRSTKLEDSAMYFCASRQEISTDTQYFGPGTRLTVL.